In its sample, the clone carrying this T cell receptor beta chain was seen a few times. Its antigen is as yet unknown. Germline CDR1 SGHDN, CDR2 FVKESK. Trimming took off 3 bases at V and 3 bases at J, with 9 bases between the two ends. The CDR3 sequence is 13 residues long. Using a constant-region primer together with ProtoScript II reverse transcriptase, TCR beta cDNA was made from about 490 ng of total RNA. It was through three nested multiplex PCR rounds of slightly modified ARM-PCR that TCR beta libraries arose. With TRBV1-TRBV30 forward primers and a C-beta reverse primer, the first two PCR rounds were run for around 10 cycles each. Using its own MiXCR run on the multiplex PCR reads, TCRdb lists one record per CDR3 protein. The sample gives 300,000 to 350,000 distinct CDR3 sequences, 50% to 60% of which show up once; about a sixth is in the top ten. This sample was taken from a study of tumor-infiltrating lymphocytes in primary liver carcinoma. For the study at large: Patients' primary liver carcinoma was surgically resected. Tumor staging was T1-T3 N0M0; sizes spanned roughly 4.2 to 10 cm across.

Study results and caveats: The study found tumor-adjacent and tumor-blood pairs overlapped less than tumor region pairs.

RNA isolated from unsorted whole blood supplied the blood RNA, with germline DNA also extracted. Patients carried chronic HBV infection without prior treatment. This chain connects TRBV14 to TRBJ2-7, with D perhaps matching TRBD1 (6 bases). The sample taken for sequencing was peripheral blood. The receptor was isolated from a woman in her twenties or thirties with primary liver carcinoma and hepatitis B virus infection. This chain's CDR3 is CASSHGQFYEQYF. CDR3 DNA: TGTGCCAGCAGCCATGGACAGTTCTACGAGCAGTACTTC.